The present T cell receptor beta chain was sequenced within a study of T cell repertoires in cytomegalovirus infection. Study-wide points: Clonotypes of TCR beta that were HLA-C-restricted and CMV-specific dominated the ex vivo response.

TCRdb recomputed calls from the reads with MiXCR, one row per CDR3 protein. There are 60,000 to 75,000 distinct CDR3 sequences in the sample; over 3.5% occur only once, and about 22% lies in the top ten. V was pared by 4 bases and J by 11 bases, with 12 bases between. This CDR3 is built from 13 residues. The germline CDR1 and CDR2 sequences are SGHTA and FQGNSA. This clonotype showed up many times. The antigen is not known. The source of this sequence is a human donor in good health (CMV status not recorded). Some clones in this sample may be carry-over from other donors' samples. Sequencing was carried out using PBMCs. The chain has TRBV7-2 and TRBJ1-6; D is undetermined. This CDR3 is CASSYEAGTPLHF. In DNA, the CDR3 is TGTGCCAGCAGCTACGAGGCGGGAACACCCCTCCACTTT. Using reference TRBV7-2 and TRBJ1-6 for the parts outside the CDR3, the full variable domain is GAGVSQSPSNKVTEKGKDVELRCDPISGHTALYWYRQSLGQGLEFLIYFQGNSAPDKSGLPSDRFSAERTGGSVSTLTIQRTQQEDSAVYLCASSYEAGTPLHFGNGTRLTVT.